Given below is one T cell receptor (beta chain) in context. Its antigen is as yet unknown. Profiling relied on immunoSEQ multiplex PCR, and the TCRdb table lists in-frame clones only, not all of them. This sample yields around 230,000 clones, of which 80% to 85% are seen a single time; around 0.6% belongs to the top ten. CD4+CD25+CD127- Tregs, CD4+CD25- non-Tregs, CD4 and CD8 cells were sorted. The data originate from a study of Tregs in tolerant kidney transplant recipients. Findings and caveats of the study: The most relevant donor-specific Treg TCRbeta repertoire apparently came from expansion with activated donor B cells.

The sequenced sample consisted of CD4+ T cells from blood. The TCR was taken from a human donor in good health.

CDR3 amino acids: CASSLDRGDIQYF. CDR3 in DNA: TGTGCCAGCAGCCTTGACAGGGGGGACATTCAGTACTTC. The chain links TRBV5-6 to TRBJ2-4; 9 nucleotides match TRBD1. The CDR3 consists of 13 residues. CDR1 SGHDT and CDR2 YYEEEE come from the germline V gene. Unmatched junction bases numbered 4, after V lost 4 bases and J lost 8 bases.